The T cell receptor (beta chain) under discussion was sequenced for a study of graft-versus-host responses after intestinal transplantation (dated by TCRdb to the early 2020s). Background on the whole study: Multivisceral, liver-intestinal, or isolated intestinal transplants were received by the recipients. Anti-thymocyte globulin induction was given to all recipients, followed by maintenance tacrolimus and steroids for about 3 years. Bulk TCR-beta CDR3 sequencing was used to track graft-versus-host and host-versus-graft alloreactive T cell clones in the graft, circulation and bone marrow after intestinal transplantation. Alloreactive clones were identified by sequencing pre-transplant mixed lymphocyte reaction products and comparing these products with unstimulated pre-transplant donor and recipient T cells. The cohort enrolled 20 to 30 intestinal transplant recipients, one of whom was a retransplant, and 3 patients without pretransplant specimens were excluded. A peak of at least 4% donor T cells among recipient peripheral blood mononuclear cells was the definition used for donor T cell macrochimerism. Rather than going through the commercial service, samples from a few later patients were sequenced in-house on an Illumina MiSeq and processed with MiXCR. Broad study findings and their caveats: Peak levels of circulating GvH clones were associated with declines in HvG clones early after transplant. GvH clones turned up in recipient bone marrow, with some appearing earlier in ileal mucosa or blood, a pattern consistent with an intestinal mucosal origin. The relatively low number and heterogeneity of intestinal transplant patients limited the conclusions. In the allografts of patients with donor T cell macrochimerism, GvH to HvG T cell clonal ratios were high.

In the case of this clone: No antigen is known for it. The sample holds no much larger clone one base away, and base qualities are not on file.

Dithiothreitol, EDTA incubations and collagenase D digestion were used to isolate intraepithelial and lamina propria lymphocytes from graft specimens. Bulk TCR-beta sequencing was performed on serial intestinal graft biopsy specimens collected as late as 600 days after transplant. Taken from cysteine to phenylalanine, the CDR3 has 14 residues. Only the CDR3 region is kept as DNA, spanning 42 bases read in frame from base 1. Via the germline V gene, CDR1 is MNHEY and CDR2 SVGAGI. The V end loses 6 bases and the J end loses 9 bases, and a stretch of 18 bases separates them. Receptors were amplified or captured by the immunoSEQ multiplex PCR assay. For most patients, high-throughput TCR-beta CDR3 sequencing of genomic DNA was performed by Adaptive Biotechnologies. In the source study's methods: TCR sequencing data were retrieved from Adaptive's ImmunoSEQ software for 15 to 20 patients, whereas three other patients were processed with MiXCR and VDJtools. CDR3 nucleotide sequences shared between donor and recipient were removed because their origin could not be assigned. To be classed as alloreactive, a clone needed at least 2-fold expansion over unstimulated cells and a minimum CFSE-low frequency of 0.002% (template counts) or 0.001% (read counts). Clones detected in sequenced pre-transplant spleen, lymph node, or MLR CFSE-low populations of the donor or recipient were defined as mappable. The cumulative frequency of alloreactive clones was calculated as a percentage of all sequences, weighted by copy number. TCRdb mirrors the immuneACCESS table, restricted to in-frame sequences. Some clones are absent from its copies; in checked studies, under half trace to an unresolved V gene, and the reason for the others is unknown. V and J calls and clone size come straight from that table; D and trimming were deduced from the DNA. The sample table shows some 5,000 clones, and around 74% are seen once. Jointly, the top ten make up around 7% of the sample.

Specimen: ileum tissue, collected less than 240 days after intestinal transplant. The rearranged segments are TRBV6-5 and TRBJ1-5; D gene: possibly TRBD1, on 6 matching bases. The clonotype was recovered from a human patient who received an intestinal transplant, so some T cells may come from the graft donor. The DNA sequence is given as TGTGCCAGCAGCAACGGGGGGCCCTTCACGCCCCAGCATTTT. Translation gives CASSNGGPFTPQHF.